This T cell receptor (beta chain) was documented in a study of blood T cell repertoires in COVID-19. Overall study: Whether acute or convalescent, the COVID-19 samples came from the United States, Italy and Spain.

The CDR3 runs to 13 residues. Germline V gene data show CDR1 as GTSNPN and CDR2 as SVGIG (reference sequence). V dropped 4 bases and J dropped 10 bases, with 16 bases sitting between them. The authors' processing: Estimated nucleated cell counts came from reference gene primer amplification. Produced via immunoSEQ multiplex PCR; TCRdb's table is partial and in-frame only. For V, J and clone size, that table is used; D and trimming come from the DNA. Of 250,000 to 400,000 clones in the sample, 90% were seen once. The specimen was PBMCs or T cells enriched from blood (not recorded which). The V gene is TRBV30, the J gene TRBJ1-4; D gene unclear. The source is a man in his 60s who had recovered from COVID-19. Here the CDR3 DNA reads TGTGCCTGGACAACCGGACTGAGTGGAAAACTGTTTTTT. Protein: CAWTTGLSGKLFF. Full variable domain (rest looked up from reference TRBV30 and TRBJ1-4): SQTIHQWPATLVQPVGSPLSLECTVEGTSNPNLYWYRQAAGRGLQLLFYSVGIGQISSEVPQNLSASRPQDRQFILSSKKLLLSDSGFYLCAWTTGLSGKLFFGSGTQLSVL.